This record looks at one TCR beta chain sequence and its context. The CDR3 runs to 14 residues. Germline CDR1 and CDR2: SGHAT and FQNNGV. The ends were cut back, 3 bases at V and 0 bases at J, with 8 bases in the middle. This sample stems from a study of blood T cells in healthy people across ages. Primed by a sample-barcoded 5' primer and a J-beta primer mix, a second PCR proceeded for about 6 to 12 cycles. Via MiXCR, TCRdb re-called the 5' RACE reads, giving one row per CDR3 protein. This table holds roughly 1 million distinct CDR3 sequences, less than 25% found once. These data were likewise used in another study, on T cells of mothers and their children.

Sequencing input: blood. The receptor's source is a girl aged 2 to 9 in good health. The genes are TRBV11-2 and TRBJ1-1; D ambiguous. CDR3 bases: TGTGCCAGCAGCTTGTGGCAGCTGAACACTGAAGCTTTCTTT. This gives the protein CASSLWQLNTEAFF.